This T cell receptor beta chain was retrieved from a study of T cell responses to AZD1222 COVID-19 vaccine. The data were produced by immunoSEQ multiplex PCR, yet TCRdb's version contains in-frame clones alone and is incomplete. The sample consists of 70,000 to 95,000 clones, just over 90% of them appearing once. Study observations and caveats: An increase in Spike-specific TCR breadth and depth was observed after two AZD1222 doses.

With respect to this clone: As yet, its antigen is unknown.

Trimming cost V 3 bases and J 3 bases; bases outside gene matches: 7. Germline V gene data show CDR1 as SGDLS and CDR2 as YYNGEE. The CDR3 spans 16 residues. This TCR derives from an adult who received the AZD1222 COVID-19 vaccine. This sample comprised peripheral blood, obtained 28 days after the second AZD1222 dose. V is TRBV9 and J is TRBJ2-1, with 9 bases aligning to TRBD1. CDR3 sequence reads: CASSARPGQGYNEQFF. CDR3 DNA: TGTGCCAGCAGCGCCCGACCGGGACAGGGCTACAATGAGCAGTTCTTC.